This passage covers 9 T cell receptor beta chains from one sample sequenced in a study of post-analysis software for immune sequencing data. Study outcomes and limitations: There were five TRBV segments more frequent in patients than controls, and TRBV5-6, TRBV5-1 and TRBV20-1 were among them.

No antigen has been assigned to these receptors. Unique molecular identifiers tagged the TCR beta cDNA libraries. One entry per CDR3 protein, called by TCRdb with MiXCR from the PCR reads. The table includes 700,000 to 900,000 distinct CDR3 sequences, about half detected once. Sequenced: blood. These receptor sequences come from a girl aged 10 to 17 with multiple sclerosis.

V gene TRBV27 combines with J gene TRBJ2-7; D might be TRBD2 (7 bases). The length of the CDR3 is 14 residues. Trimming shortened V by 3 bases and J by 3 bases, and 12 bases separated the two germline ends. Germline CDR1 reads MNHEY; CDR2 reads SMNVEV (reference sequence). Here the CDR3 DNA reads TGTGCCAGCAGTTTGGGGGGGCCCTACTACGAGCAGTACTTC. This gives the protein CASSLGGPYYEQYF.

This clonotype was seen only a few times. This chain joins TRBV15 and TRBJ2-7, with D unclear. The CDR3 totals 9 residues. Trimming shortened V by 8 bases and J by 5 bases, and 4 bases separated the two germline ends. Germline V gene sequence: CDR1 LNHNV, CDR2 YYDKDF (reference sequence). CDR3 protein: CATPNEQYF. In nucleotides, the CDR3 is TGTGCCACCCCAAACGAGCAGTACTTC.

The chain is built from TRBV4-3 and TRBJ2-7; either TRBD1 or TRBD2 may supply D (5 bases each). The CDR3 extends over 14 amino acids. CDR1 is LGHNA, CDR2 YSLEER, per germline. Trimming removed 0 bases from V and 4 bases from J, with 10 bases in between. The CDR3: CASSQERAGYEQYF. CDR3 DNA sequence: TGCGCCAGCAGCCAAGAGAGGGCAGGGTACGAGCAGTACTTC.

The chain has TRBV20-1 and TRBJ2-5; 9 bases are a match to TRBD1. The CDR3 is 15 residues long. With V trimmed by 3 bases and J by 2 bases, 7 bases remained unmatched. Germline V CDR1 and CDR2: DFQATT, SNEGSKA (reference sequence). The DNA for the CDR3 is TGCAGTGCTAGTAAGGGGACAGGGTGGCAAGAGACCCAGTACTTC. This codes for CSASKGTGWQETQYF.

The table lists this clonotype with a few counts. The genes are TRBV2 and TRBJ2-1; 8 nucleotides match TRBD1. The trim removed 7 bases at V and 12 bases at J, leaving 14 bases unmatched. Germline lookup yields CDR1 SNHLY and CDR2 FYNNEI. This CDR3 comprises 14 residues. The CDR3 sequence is CASMEGTGRVRQFF. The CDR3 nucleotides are TGTGCCAGCATGGAAGGGACAGGTAGAGTGCGGCAGTTCTTC.

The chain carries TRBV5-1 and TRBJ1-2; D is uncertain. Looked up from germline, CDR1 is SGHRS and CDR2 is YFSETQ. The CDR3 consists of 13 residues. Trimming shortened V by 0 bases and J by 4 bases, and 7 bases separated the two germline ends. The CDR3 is CASSLGSGYGYTF. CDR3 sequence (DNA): TGCGCCAGCAGCTTGGGGTCGGGCTATGGCTACACCTTC. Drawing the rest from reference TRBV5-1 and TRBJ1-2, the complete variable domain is KAGVTQTPRYLIKTRGQQVTLSCSPISGHRSVSWYQQTPGQGLQFLFEYFSETQRNKGNFPGRFSGRQFSNSRSEMNVSTLELGDSALYLCASSLGSGYGYTFGSGTRLTVV.

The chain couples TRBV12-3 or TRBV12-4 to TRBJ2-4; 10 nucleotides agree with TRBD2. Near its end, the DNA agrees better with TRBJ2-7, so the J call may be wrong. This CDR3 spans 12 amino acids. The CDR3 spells CASGGLADEQYF. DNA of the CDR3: TGTGCCAGCGGCGGACTAGCGGACGAGCAGTACTTC.

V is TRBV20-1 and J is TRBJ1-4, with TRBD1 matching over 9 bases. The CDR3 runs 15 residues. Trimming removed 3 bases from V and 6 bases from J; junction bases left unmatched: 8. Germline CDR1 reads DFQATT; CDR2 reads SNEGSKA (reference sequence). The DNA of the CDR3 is TGCAGTGCTAGGTCCCTGGGACAGGGCTATGAAAAACTGTTTTTT. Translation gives CSARSLGQGYEKLFF.

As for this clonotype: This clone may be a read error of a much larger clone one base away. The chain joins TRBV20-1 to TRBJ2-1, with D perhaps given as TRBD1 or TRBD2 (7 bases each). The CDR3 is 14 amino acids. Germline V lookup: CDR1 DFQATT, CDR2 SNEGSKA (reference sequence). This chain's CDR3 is CSAQGDWDYTEQFF. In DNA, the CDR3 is TGCAGTGCCCAGGGGGACTGGGACTACACTGAGCAGTTCTTC.